This section outlines one TCR beta chain sequence together with its context. What it recognizes is unknown. The sample is drawn from a study of shared clonotypes between healthy human individuals. Study observations and caveats: Researchers found naive subsets generally carried larger estimated richness than memory subsets.

Authors' methods: Filtering differed, since immunoSEQ gave only junction sequences and no quality scores. Here immunoSEQ multiplex PCR was the method, and the copy in TCRdb shows in-frame clones only, minus some. V and J calls and clone size are those listed in that table; D and trimming were worked out from the DNA. There are roughly 530,000 clones in the sample; 95% to 97% occur only once, and about 0.064% lies in the top ten. Unmatched junction bases numbered 7, after V lost 5 bases and J lost 4 bases. The germline CDR1 and CDR2 sequences are SQVTM and ANQGSEA. CDR3 size: 13 residues. The sequence came from a woman in her twenties or thirties in good health. This chain joins TRBV29-1 and TRBJ1-2; 7 bases agree with TRBD1. Sequencing was performed on naive CD4+ T cells sorted from blood. The subset here: CD45RA+ positively selected. CDR3 region: CSVQQGSGYGYTF. DNA of the CDR3: TGCAGCGTTCAACAGGGGTCGGGCTATGGCTACACCTTC.